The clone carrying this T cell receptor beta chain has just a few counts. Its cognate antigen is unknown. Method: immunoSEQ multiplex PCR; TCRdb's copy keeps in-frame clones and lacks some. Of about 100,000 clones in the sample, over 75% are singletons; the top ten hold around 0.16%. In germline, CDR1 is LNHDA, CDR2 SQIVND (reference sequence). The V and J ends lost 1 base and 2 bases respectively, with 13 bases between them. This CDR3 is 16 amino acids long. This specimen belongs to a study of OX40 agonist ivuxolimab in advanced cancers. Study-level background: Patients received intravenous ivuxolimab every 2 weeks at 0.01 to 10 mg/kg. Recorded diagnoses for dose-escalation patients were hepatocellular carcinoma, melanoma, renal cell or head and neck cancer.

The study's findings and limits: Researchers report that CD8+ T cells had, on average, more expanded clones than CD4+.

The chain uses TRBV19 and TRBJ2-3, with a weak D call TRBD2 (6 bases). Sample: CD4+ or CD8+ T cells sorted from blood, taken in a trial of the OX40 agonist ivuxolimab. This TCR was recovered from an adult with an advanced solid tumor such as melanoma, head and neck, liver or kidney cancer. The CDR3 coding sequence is TGTGCCAGTAGTATAGCGGCAGGGAGGTACACAGATACGCAGTATTTT. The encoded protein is CASSIAAGRYTDTQYF.